This section outlines one T cell receptor beta chain sequence together with its context. V was pared by 2 bases and J by 8 bases, with 7 bases between. Germline V gene sequence: CDR1 SEHNR, CDR2 FQNEAQ (reference sequence). The CDR3 has 12 residues. The sample comes from a study of beta chain features in type 1 diabetes. Each of the sorted populations had a purity greater than 95%. Of the isolated RNA, all was reverse transcribed, and so the sequenced material was expressed TCRB transcripts. Here immunoSEQ multiplex PCR was the method, and the copy in TCRdb shows in-frame clones only, minus some. This sample has under 350,000 clones, with 7.5% to 9.5% found just once.

Input material: central memory CD4+ T cells from blood. J is TRBJ2-1 and V is TRBV7-9, with no clear D. The clonotype was recovered from a woman aged 18-29 years in good health. The DNA for the CDR3 is TGTGCCAGCAGCTTACGCTTCGATGAGCAGTTCTTC. It specifies CASSLRFDEQFF. The full variable domain, with the rest looked up from reference TRBV7-9 and TRBJ2-1, is DTGVSQNPRHKITKRGQNVTFRCDPISEHNRLYWYRQTLGQGPEFLTYFQNEAQLEKSRLLSDRFSAERPKGSFSTLEIQRTEQGDSAMYLCASSLRFDEQFFGPGTRLTVL.